This T cell receptor beta chain came from a study of blood T cell repertoires in COVID-19. Study-level background: The United States, Italy and Spain provided the acute and convalescent COVID-19 samples. Sources were T cells, B-cell-depleted T cells, or PBMCs; the material itself was cDNA or gDNA.

Participant reports of clinical history set cohort assignment. V lost 8 bases, J lost 8 bases, and 12 bases lay in between. The V gene's germline CDR1 is SNHLY and CDR2 FYNNEI. The CDR3 covers 11 residues. Original handling: For nucleated cells, counts were estimated from reference gene primer amplification. TCRdb keeps only in-frame clones here, not all; method: immunoSEQ multiplex PCR. That table supplies the V and J calls and clone size; D and trimming were determined from the DNA. Of 360,000 or so clones listed, 75% to 90% are singletons. The V call is TRBV2, the J call TRBJ1-2; D may be TRBD1 (5 bases). The sample taken for sequencing was PBMCs or T cells enriched from blood (not recorded which). This TCR came from a woman aged 45-65 years who had recovered from COVID-19. DNA for the CDR3: TGTGCCAGCGGACGGGGGGACGGCTACACCTTC. Translating it yields CASGRGDGYTF. Filled out from reference TRBV2 and TRBJ1-2, the complete variable domain reads EPEVTQTPSHQVTQMGQEVILRCVPISNHLYFYWYRQILGQKVEFLVSFYNNEISEKSEIFDDQFSVERPDGSNFTLKIRSTKLEDSAMYFCASGRGDGYTFGSGTRLTVV.